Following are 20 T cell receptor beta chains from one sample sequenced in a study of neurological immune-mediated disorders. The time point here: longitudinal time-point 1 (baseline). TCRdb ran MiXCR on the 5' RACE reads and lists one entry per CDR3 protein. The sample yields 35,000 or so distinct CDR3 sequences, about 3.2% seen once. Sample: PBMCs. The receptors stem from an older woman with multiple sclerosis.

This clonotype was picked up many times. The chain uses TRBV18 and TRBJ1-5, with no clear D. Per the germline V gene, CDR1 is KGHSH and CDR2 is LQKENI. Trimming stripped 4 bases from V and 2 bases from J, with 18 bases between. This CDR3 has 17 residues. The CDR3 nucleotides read TGTGCCAGCTCACTCGAAAGACCGGGTTTGGGCAATCAGCCCCAGCATTTT. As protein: CASSLERPGLGNQPQHF.

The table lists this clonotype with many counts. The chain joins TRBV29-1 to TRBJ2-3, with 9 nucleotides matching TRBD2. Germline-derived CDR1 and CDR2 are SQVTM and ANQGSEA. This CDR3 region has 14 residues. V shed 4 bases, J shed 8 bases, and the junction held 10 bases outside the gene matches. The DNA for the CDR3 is TGCAGCGTTGGAAATAGCGGGGGCCCCTCTACGCAGTATTTT. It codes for CSVGNSGGPSTQYF.

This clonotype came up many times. The CDR3 DNA reads TGTGCCAGCAGTTTAAGGTTGTCCTCTGGAAACACCATATATTTT. Its translation: CASSLRLSSGNTIYF. The chain links TRBV28 to TRBJ1-3; D gene unclear. The CDR3 covers 15 residues. The germline gives CDR1 MDHEN, CDR2 SYDVKM. Deletions cut 2 bases from V and 0 bases from J, with 8 bases between.

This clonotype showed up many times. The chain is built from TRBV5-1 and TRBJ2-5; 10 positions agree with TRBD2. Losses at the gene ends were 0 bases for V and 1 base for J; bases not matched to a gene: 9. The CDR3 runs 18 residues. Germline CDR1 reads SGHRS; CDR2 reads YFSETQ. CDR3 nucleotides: TGCGCCAGCAGCTTGGGAGCGGGGGGGCCAGGTCCCCAAGAGACCCAGTACTTC. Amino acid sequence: CASSLGAGGPGPQETQYF.

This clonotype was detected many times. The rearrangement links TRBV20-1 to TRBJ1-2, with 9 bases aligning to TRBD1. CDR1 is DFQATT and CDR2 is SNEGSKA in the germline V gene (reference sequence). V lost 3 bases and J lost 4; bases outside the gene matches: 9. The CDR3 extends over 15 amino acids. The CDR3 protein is CSASPGTGSFYGYTF. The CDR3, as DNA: TGCAGTGCTAGCCCCGGGACAGGGAGTTTCTATGGCTACACCTTC.

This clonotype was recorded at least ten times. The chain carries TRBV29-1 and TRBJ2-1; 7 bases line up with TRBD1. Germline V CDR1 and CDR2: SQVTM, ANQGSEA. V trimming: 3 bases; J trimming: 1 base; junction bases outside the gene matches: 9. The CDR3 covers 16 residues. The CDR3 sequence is CSVDRGRRGSYNEQFF. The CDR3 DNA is TGCAGCGTTGATAGAGGGCGCAGGGGGTCCTACAATGAGCAGTTCTTC.

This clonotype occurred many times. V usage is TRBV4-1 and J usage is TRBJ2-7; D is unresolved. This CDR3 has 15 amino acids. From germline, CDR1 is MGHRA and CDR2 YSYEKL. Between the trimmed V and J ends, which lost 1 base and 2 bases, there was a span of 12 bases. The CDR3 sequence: CASSQAERATYEQYF. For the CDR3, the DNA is TGCGCCAGCAGCCAAGCCGAAAGGGCAACCTACGAGCAGTACTTC.

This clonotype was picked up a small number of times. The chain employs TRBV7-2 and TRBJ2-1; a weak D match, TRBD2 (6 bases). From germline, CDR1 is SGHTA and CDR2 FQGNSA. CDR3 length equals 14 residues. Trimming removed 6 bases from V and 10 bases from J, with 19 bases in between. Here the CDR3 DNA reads TGTGCCAGCAGACTTAACCGGGCCGCGGGAGAGCAGTTCTTC. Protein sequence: CASRLNRAAGEQFF.

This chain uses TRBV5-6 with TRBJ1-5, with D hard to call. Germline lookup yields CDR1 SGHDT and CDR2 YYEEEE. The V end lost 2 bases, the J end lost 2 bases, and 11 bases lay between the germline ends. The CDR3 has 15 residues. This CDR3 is CASSFRFGGNQPQHF. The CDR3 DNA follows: TGTGCCAGCAGCTTCAGGTTCGGAGGCAATCAGCCCCAGCATTTT.

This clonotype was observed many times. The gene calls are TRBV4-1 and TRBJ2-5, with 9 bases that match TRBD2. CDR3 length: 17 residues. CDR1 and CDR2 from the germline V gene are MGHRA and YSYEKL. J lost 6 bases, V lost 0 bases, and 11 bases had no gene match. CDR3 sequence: CASSQEGRGGVGKTQYF. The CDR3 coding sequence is TGCGCCAGCAGCCAAGAAGGGCGCGGGGGGGTTGGAAAGACCCAGTACTTC.

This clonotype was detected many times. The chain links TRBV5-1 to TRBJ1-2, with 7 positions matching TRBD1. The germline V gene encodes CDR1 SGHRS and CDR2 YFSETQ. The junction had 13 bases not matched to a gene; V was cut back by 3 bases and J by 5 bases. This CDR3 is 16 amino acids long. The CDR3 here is CASSSAPRDSIYGYTF. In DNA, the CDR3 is TGCGCCAGCAGCTCAGCCCCCAGGGACAGCATTTATGGCTACACCTTC.

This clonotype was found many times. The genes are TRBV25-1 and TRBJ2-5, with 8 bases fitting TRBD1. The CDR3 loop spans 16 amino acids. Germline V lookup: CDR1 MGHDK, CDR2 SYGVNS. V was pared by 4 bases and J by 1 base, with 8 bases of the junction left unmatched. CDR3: CASSARQGIPQETQYF. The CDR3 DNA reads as TGTGCCAGCAGTGCCAGACAGGGGATCCCCCAAGAGACCCAGTACTTC.

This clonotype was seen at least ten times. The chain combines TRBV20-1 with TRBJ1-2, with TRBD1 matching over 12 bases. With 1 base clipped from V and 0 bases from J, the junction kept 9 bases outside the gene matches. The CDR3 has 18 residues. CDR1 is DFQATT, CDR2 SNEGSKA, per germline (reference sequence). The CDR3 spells CSARGGVGQGATNYGYTF. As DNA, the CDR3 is TGCAGTGCTAGAGGGGGAGTGGGACAGGGGGCGACTAACTATGGCTACACCTTC.

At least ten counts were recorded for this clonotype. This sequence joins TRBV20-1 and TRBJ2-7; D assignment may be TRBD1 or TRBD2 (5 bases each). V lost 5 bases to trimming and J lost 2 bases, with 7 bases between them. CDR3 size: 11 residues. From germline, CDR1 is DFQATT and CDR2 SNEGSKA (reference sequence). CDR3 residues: CSASGPYEQYF. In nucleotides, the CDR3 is TGCAGTGCTTCGGGACCCTACGAGCAGTACTTC.

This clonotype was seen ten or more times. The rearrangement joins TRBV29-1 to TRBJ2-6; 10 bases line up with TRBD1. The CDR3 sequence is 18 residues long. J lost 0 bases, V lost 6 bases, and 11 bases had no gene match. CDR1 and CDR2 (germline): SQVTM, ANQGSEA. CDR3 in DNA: TGCAGCGTGGAGGGACAGGGGACATGGTCCTCTGGGGCCAACGTCCTGACTTTC. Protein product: CSVEGQGTWSSGANVLTF.

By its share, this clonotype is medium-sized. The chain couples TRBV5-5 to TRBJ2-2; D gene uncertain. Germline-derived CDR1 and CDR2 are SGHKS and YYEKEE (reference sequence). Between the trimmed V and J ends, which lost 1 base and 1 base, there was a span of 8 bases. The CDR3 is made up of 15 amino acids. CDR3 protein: CASSLTGRNTGELFF. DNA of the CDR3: TGTGCCAGCAGCTTGACCGGACGGAACACCGGGGAGCTGTTTTTT.

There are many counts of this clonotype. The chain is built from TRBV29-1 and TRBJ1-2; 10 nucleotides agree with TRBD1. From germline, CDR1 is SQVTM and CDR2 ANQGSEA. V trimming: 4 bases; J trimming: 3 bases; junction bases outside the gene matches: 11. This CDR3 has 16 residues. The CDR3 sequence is CSVGPQSTGGYYGYTF. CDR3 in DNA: TGCAGCGTTGGCCCTCAGTCGACAGGGGGCTACTATGGCTACACCTTC. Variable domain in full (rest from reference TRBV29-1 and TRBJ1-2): SAVISQKPSRDICQRGTSLTIQCQVDSQVTMMFWYRQQPGQSLTLIATANQGSEATYESGFVIDKFPISRPNLTFSTLTVSNMSPEDSSIYLCSVGPQSTGGYYGYTFGSGTRLTVV.

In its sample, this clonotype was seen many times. The CDR3 DNA reads as TGCAGTGCTAGCGGGGCCGGGGACACTGAAGCTTTCTTT. Protein: CSASGAGDTEAFF. The rearrangement links TRBV20-1 to TRBJ1-1; D may be TRBD1 (5 bases). In germline, CDR1 is DFQATT, CDR2 SNEGSKA (reference sequence). The CDR3 length is 13 residues. V lost 3 bases to trimming and J lost 3 bases, with 11 bases between them.

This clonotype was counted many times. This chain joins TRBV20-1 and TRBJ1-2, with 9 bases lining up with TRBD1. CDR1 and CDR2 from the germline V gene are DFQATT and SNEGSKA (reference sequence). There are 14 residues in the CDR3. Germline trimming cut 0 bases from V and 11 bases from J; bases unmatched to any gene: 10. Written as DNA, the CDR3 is TGCAGTGCTAGAGATACGGGACAGGGTCGTTGGTACACCTTC. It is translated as CSARDTGQGRWYTF.

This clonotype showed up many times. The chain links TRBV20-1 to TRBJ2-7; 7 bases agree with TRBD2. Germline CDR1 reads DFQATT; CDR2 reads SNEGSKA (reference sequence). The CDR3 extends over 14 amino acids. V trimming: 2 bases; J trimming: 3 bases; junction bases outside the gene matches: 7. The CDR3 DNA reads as TGCAGTGCTAGACCTTACGGACTAGACTACGAGCAGTACTTC. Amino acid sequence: CSARPYGLDYEQYF.